The present TCR beta chain was sequenced within a study of blood T cell repertoires in COVID-19. Background on the study: COVID-19 samples collected from the United States, Italy and Spain covered acute and convalescent phases. T cells, B-cell-depleted T cells, or PBMCs supplied cDNA or gDNA.

Original methodology: Using reference gene primer amplification, nucleated cell counts were estimated. The data were produced by immunoSEQ multiplex PCR, yet TCRdb's version contains in-frame clones alone and is incomplete. From that table come the V and J calls and clone size; the DNA was used to work out D and trimming. The sample records around 320,000 clones, around 85% being singletons. This clone was counted a few times. This TCR was recovered from a human donor in a cohort sampled during active COVID-19. Sequences were obtained from peripheral blood.

The CDR3 is CASRTGGSYNEQFF. The DNA for the CDR3 is TGTGCCAGTAGGACAGGGGGGAGCTACAATGAGCAGTTCTTC. J is TRBJ2-1 and V is TRBV19, with 9 bases identical to TRBD1. The ends lost 6 bases at V and 3 bases at J; junction bases unmatched: 3. The germline CDR1 and CDR2 sequences are LNHDA and SQIVND (reference sequence). The CDR3 has 14 amino acids.